A selection of T cell receptor beta chains follows, all from one sample in a study of PD-L1 blockade in urothelial cancer. TCRdb keeps only in-frame clones here, not all; method: immunoSEQ multiplex PCR. The sample consists of some 45,000 clones, 70% to 90% of them appearing once. The sequences come from PBMCs, collected around atezolizumab (anti-PD-L1) treatment. The source of these receptors is a donor at least 40 years old with urothelial cancer. CDR3s include the opening cysteine and the closing phenylalanine or tryptophan. Fields, in order: CDR3 protein, CDR3 DNA, V gene, clone size, D gene, J gene. D genes are given only for firm matches. The size field is filled for only some rows; it gives once, few, many or a size class.

CASSLFADSYNEQFF,TGCGCCAGCAGCCTATTCGCGGACAGCTACAATGAGCAGTTCTTC,TRBV5-1,.,.,TRBJ2-1
CASSPGLAGGTTGTQYF,TGTGCCAGCAGCCCGGGACTAGCGGGAGGGACCACAGGTACGCAGTATTTT,TRBV11-2,.,TRBD2,TRBJ2-3
CASSLTASVGKNIQYF,TGTGCCAGCAGCTTAACCGCTAGCGTGGGGAAAAACATTCAGTACTTC,TRBV7-3,.,.,TRBJ2-4
CAWTDPGGWETQYF,TGTGCCTGGACCGACCCAGGGGGCTGGGAGACCCAGTACTTC,TRBV30,.,TRBD1,TRBJ2-5
CASDGQGATEAFF,TGTGCCAGCGACGGACAGGGCGCCACTGAAGCTTTCTTT,TRBV28,.,TRBD1,TRBJ1-1
CATSRELFGYTF,TGTGCCACCAGCAGAGAACTCTTTGGCTACACCTTC,TRBV15,.,.,TRBJ1-2
CASSLSPPQDRGRPGTF,TGTGCCAGCAGTTTATCGCCCCCTCAAGACAGGGGCCGTCCGGGCACCTTC,TRBV27,.,TRBD1,TRBJ1-2
CASSYSRWTEAFF,TGTGCCAGCAGTTACTCGAGGTGGACTGAAGCTTTCTTT,TRBV6-5,once,.,TRBJ1-1
CASSLAGRIEETQYF,TGTGCCAGCAGTTTGGCTGGGAGAATAGAAGAGACCCAGTACTTC,TRBV28,.,.,TRBJ2-5
CASSWRGLHYGYTF,TGTGCCAGCAGCTGGCGGGGGCTTCACTATGGCTACACCTTC,TRBV13,many,.,TRBJ1-2
CASSGRQATTGELFF,TGTGCCAGCAGTGGTAGGCAGGCCACCACCGGGGAGCTGTTTTTT,TRBV25-1,.,.,TRBJ2-2
CASSGTPQERNEQFF,TGTGCCAGCAGCGGGACTCCACAGGAGAGGAATGAGCAGTTCTTC,TRBV7-6,once,.,TRBJ2-1
CASSEYSGLEQFF,TGTGCCAGCAGTGAATATTCGGGACTTGAGCAGTTCTTC,TRBV25-1,.,.,TRBJ2-1
CASKLTGPEQFF,TGTGCCAGCAAGCTGACAGGGCCTGAGCAGTTCTTC,TRBV7-2,.,TRBD1,TRBJ2-1
CASSEQGPSGEQYF,TGTGCCAGCAGTGAACAGGGCCCCTCTGGGGAGCAGTACTTC,TRBV2,.,.,TRBJ2-7
CATSRQGLANTEAFF,TGTGCCACCAGCAGACAGGGGTTGGCGAACACTGAAGCTTTCTTT,TRBV15,.,.,TRBJ1-1
CASSLLTGGTDTQYF,TGTGCCAGCAGCTTACTAACAGGGGGCACAGATACGCAGTATTTT,TRBV7-6,.,TRBD1,TRBJ2-3
CASSPRSSGTGELFF,TGTGCCAGCTCACCACGCAGCTCGGGCACCGGGGAGCTGTTTTTT,TRBV18,.,.,TRBJ2-2
CASSQDAGWGVTEAFF,TGTGCCAGCAGCCAAGACGCAGGGTGGGGGGTCACTGAAGCTTTCTTT,TRBV4-2,.,.,TRBJ1-1
CASSLGAAVATNEKLFF,TGTGCCAGCAGCTTAGGTGCGGCTGTGGCAACTAATGAAAAACTGTTTTTT,TRBV7-9,.,.,TRBJ1-4
CSAADSLETQYF,TGCAGCGCTGCGGACAGTCTGGAGACCCAGTACTTC,TRBV29-1,once,.,TRBJ2-5
CASSLGRGNTEAFF,TGTGCCAGCAGCTTGGGTCGGGGTAACACTGAAGCTTTCTTT,TRBV11-3,.,.,TRBJ1-1
CASSVPGSRGETQYF,TGTGCCAGCAGCGTCCCCGGGTCCCGGGGGGAGACCCAGTACTTC,TRBV9,.,.,TRBJ2-5
CASSFRPQGGDTEAFF,TGCGCCAGCAGCTTTAGACCTCAGGGAGGCGACACTGAAGCTTTCTTT,TRBV5-1,.,.,TRBJ1-1
CASSLGQGASQFF,TGTGCCAGCAGCCTGGGACAGGGGGCTTCGCAGTTCTTC,TRBV7-9,once,TRBD1,TRBJ2-1
CAARPGDSSGNTIYF,TGTGCCGCGCGGCCGGGGGACAGCTCTGGAAACACCATATATTTT,TRBV19,.,TRBD1,TRBJ1-3
CASRKDRDTEAFF,TGTGCCAGTAGAAAGGACAGGGACACTGAAGCTTTCTTT,TRBV19,.,TRBD1,TRBJ1-1
CAAGPSGDTGELFF,TGTGCCGCGGGCCCTAGCGGGGACACCGGGGAGCTGTTTTTT,TRBV6-4,few,TRBD2,TRBJ2-2
CASSYLGAGQPQHF,TGTGCCAGCAGTTACCTGGGGGCAGGACAGCCCCAGCATTTT,TRBV6-5,.,.,TRBJ1-5
CASGGGTGELFF,TGTGCCAGCGGGGGAGGGACCGGGGAGCTGTTTTTT,TRBV4-2,.,TRBD2,TRBJ2-2
CATSRVRVETQYF,TGTGCCACCAGCAGAGTCAGGGTCGAGACCCAGTACTTC,TRBV15,.,.,TRBJ2-5
CASRALWREAQTQYF,TGTGCCAGCAGGGCCCTTTGGCGGGAGGCCCAGACCCAGTACTTC,TRBV6-1,.,TRBD2,TRBJ2-5
CASSQRGGRTGELFF,TGTGCCAGCAGCCAAAGGGGCGGACGCACCGGGGAGCTGTTTTTT,TRBV7-2,once,.,TRBJ2-2
CASSYSAGPEAFF,TGTGCCAGCAGTTACTCCGCGGGACCTGAAGCTTTCTTT,TRBV6-5,.,.,TRBJ1-1
CASSTPGTGGKAFF,TGTGCCAGTAGTACTCCCGGGACAGGGGGCAAAGCTTTCTTT,TRBV19,once,TRBD1,TRBJ1-1
CAGKGTAQETQYF,TGTGCCGGAAAAGGGACAGCCCAAGAGACCCAGTACTTC,TRBV30,.,TRBD1,TRBJ2-5
CASSFAYSNQPQHF,TGTGCCAGCAGTTTCGCGTATAGCAATCAGCCCCAGCATTTT,TRBV27,.,.,TRBJ1-5
CSVGKGRGYEQYF,TGCAGCGTTGGGAAGGGCAGGGGCTACGAGCAGTACTTC,TRBV29-1,.,.,TRBJ2-7
CASSSGNSNQPQHF,TGTGCCAGCAGTTCCGGGAATAGCAATCAGCCCCAGCATTTT,TRBV27,.,.,TRBJ1-5
CASSLTGTGVYEQYF,TGTGCCAGCAGCCTTACCGGGACAGGGGTTTACGAGCAGTACTTC,TRBV9,.,TRBD1,TRBJ2-7
CASSLAVYNEQFF,TGTGCCAGCAGCTTGGCGGTCTACAATGAGCAGTTCTTC,TRBV5-4,.,.,TRBJ2-1
CASSPDTYGYTF,TGTGCCAGCAGCCCCGACACCTATGGCTACACCTTC,TRBV5-4,.,.,TRBJ1-2
CASSPLGGANTGELFF,TGCGCCAGCAGCCCCCTGGGGGGGGCGAACACCGGGGAGCTGTTTTTT,TRBV4-1,.,TRBD2,TRBJ2-2
CASSQDGGGLAEETQYF,TGCGCCAGCAGCCAAGATGGAGGGGGACTAGCGGAAGAGACCCAGTACTTC,TRBV4-3,.,TRBD2,TRBJ2-5
CASAGGGFYGYTF,TGTGCCAGCGCCGGGGGGGGATTCTATGGCTACACCTTC,TRBV6-1,.,.,TRBJ1-2
CASSYGATEAFF,TGTGCCAGCAGTTACGGGGCCACTGAAGCTTTCTTT,TRBV6-5,.,.,TRBJ1-1
CASSSLGANTEAFF,TGTGCCAGCAGCTCCTTAGGGGCTAACACTGAAGCTTTCTTT,TRBV7-2,.,.,TRBJ1-1
CSVAGTGGGSYNEQFF,TGCAGCGTTGCTGGCACAGGGGGTGGGTCCTACAATGAGCAGTTCTTC,TRBV29-1,.,TRBD1,TRBJ2-1
CASSFFSPRGTYNEQFF,TGTGCCAGCAGCTTTTTTTCCCCCAGGGGCACCTACAATGAGCAGTTCTTC,TRBV7-3,.,.,TRBJ2-1
CASSASTSPSGANVLTF,TGTGCCAGCAGCGCCTCGACTAGCCCCTCTGGGGCCAACGTCCTGACTTTC,TRBV7-2,once,TRBD2,TRBJ2-6
CASSQPGEISYEQYF,TGCGCCAGCAGTCAACCCGGGGAGATCTCCTACGAGCAGTACTTC,TRBV23-1,.,.,TRBJ2-7
CASSPRTGGEQYF,TGTGCCAGCTCACCAAGGACAGGGGGCGAGCAGTACTTC,TRBV18,.,TRBD1,TRBJ2-7
CASSLVSQGVYEQYF,TGTGCCAGCAGCTTAGTTAGCCAGGGGGTCTACGAGCAGTACTTC,TRBV11-2,few,TRBD1,TRBJ2-7
CASSTGLAGGGEQYF,TGTGCCAGCAGCACGGGACTAGCGGGAGGGGGCGAGCAGTACTTC,TRBV5-4,once,TRBD2,TRBJ2-7
CASSLGPGTGATYGYTF,TGCGCCAGCAGCTTGGGTCCCGGGACAGGGGCCACCTATGGCTACACCTTC,TRBV5-1,.,TRBD1,TRBJ1-2